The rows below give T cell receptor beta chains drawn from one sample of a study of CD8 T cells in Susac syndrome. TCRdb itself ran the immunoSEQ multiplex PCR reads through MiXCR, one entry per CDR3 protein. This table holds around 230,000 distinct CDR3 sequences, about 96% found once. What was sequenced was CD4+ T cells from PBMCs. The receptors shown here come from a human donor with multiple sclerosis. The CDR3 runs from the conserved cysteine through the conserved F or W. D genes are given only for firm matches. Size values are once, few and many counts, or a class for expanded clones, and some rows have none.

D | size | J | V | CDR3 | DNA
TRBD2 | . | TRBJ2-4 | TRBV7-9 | CASSRPGLAQNIQYF | TGTGCCAGCAGCCGACCGGGACTAGCTCAAAACATTCAGTACTTC
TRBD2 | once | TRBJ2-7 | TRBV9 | CASSVKAGGSYEQYF | TGTGCCAGCAGCGTGAAAGCGGGGGGCTCCTACGAGCAGTACTTC
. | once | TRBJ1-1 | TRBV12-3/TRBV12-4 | CASSLRVRDTEAFF | TGTGCCAGCAGTCTTAGGGTGAGGGACACTGAAGCTTTCTTT
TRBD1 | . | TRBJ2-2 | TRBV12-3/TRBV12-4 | CASSVTGTGGTGELFF | TGTGCCAGCAGTGTGACCGGGACAGGGGGCACCGGGGAGCTGTTTTTT
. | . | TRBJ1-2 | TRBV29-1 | CSVVAQHYGYTF | TGCAGCGTTGTAGCACAGCACTATGGCTACACCTTC
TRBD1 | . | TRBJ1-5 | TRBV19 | CASSVTGGGQPQHF | TGTGCCAGTAGTGTCACAGGGGGAGGTCAGCCCCAGCATTTT
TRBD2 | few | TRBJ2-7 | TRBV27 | CASSPRTSGSYEQYF | TGTGCCAGCAGTCCAAGGACTAGCGGCTCCTACGAGCAGTACTTC
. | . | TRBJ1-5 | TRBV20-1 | CSARAGFGNQPQHF | TGCAGTGCTAGAGCAGGGTTTGGGAATCAGCCCCAGCATTTT
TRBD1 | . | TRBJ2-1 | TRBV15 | CATSRLAGGADNEQFF | TGTGCCACCAGCAGACTCGCAGGGGGCGCAGACAATGAGCAGTTCTTC
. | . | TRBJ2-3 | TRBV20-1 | CSAGITGTDTQYF | TGCAGTGCTGGGATCACAGGGACAGATACGCAGTATTTT
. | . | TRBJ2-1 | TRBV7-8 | CASSLERWLGAEQFF | TGTGCCAGCAGCTTAGAGCGATGGTTGGGAGCCGAGCAGTTCTTC
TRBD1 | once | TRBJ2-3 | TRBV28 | CASSLWGQGTDTQYF | TGTGCCAGCAGTTTATGGGGACAGGGCACAGATACGCAGTATTTT
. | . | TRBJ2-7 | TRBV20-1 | CSARDYRGHEQYF | TGCAGTGCTAGAGATTATCGGGGTCACGAGCAGTACTTC
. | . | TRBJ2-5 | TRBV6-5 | CASSPVPLRAQYF | TGTGCCAGCAGTCCCGTCCCTCTCAGGGCCCAGTACTTC
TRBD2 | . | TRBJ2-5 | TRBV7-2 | CASSLHRLAGQETQYF | TGTGCCAGCAGCCTGCACCGACTAGCGGGACAAGAGACCCAGTACTTC
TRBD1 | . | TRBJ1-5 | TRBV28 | CASSFQGQGGQPQHF | TGTGCCAGCAGTTTCCAGGGACAGGGAGGCCAGCCCCAGCATTTT
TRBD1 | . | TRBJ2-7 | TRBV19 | CASSLGQGNLYEQYF | TGTGCCAGTAGTTTGGGACAGGGTAATCTCTACGAGCAGTACTTC
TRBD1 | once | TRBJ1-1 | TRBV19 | CASSIVATGIAEAFF | TGTGCCAGTAGTATAGTGGCGACAGGGATCGCTGAAGCTTTCTTT
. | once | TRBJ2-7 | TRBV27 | CASSLWQSHEQYF | TGTGCCAGCAGTTTATGGCAGTCCCACGAGCAGTACTTC
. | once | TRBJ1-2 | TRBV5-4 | CASSAVANYGYTF | TGTGCCAGCAGTGCGGTCGCAAACTATGGCTACACCTTC
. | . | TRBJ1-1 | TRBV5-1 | CASSLSTLGNTEAFF | TGCGCCAGCAGCTTGTCCACTCTGGGGAACACTGAAGCTTTCTTT
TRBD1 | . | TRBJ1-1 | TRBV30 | CAWSVPDRGTEAFF | TGTGCCTGGAGTGTACCCGACAGGGGCACTGAAGCTTTCTTT
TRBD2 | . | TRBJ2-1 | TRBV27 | CASSTGLAGGNEQFF | TGTGCCAGCAGTACGGGACTAGCGGGAGGGAATGAGCAGTTCTTC